Detailed here is one T cell receptor (beta chain). Its target is not known. These data are taken from a study of blood T cells in healthy people across ages. Background on the study: Through template switching, about one barcoded beta molecule was captured per two T cells, as measured in model experiments. Overall study results and limits: Observed TCR beta diversity showed a strong correlation with the percentage of naive T cells as measured by flow cytometry.

Together with a sample-barcoded 5' primer, a J-beta primer mix was included in a second PCR lasting about 7 to 11 cycles. TCRdb re-analysed the 5' RACE reads in MiXCR, keeping a single row per CDR3 protein. Here the sample spans about 900,000 distinct CDR3 sequences, 40% to 60% being singletons. CDR1 is LGHDT and CDR2 is YNNKEL in the germline V gene (reference sequence). CDR3 length equals 12 residues. With 1 base removed from V and 11 bases from J, the gap between germline ends came to 11 bases. The donors, healthy Caucasians from Russia, were aged roughly 6 to 90. The receptor comes from a young man in good health. The J gene is TRBJ2-5, the V gene TRBV3-1; D uncertain. Sequenced: blood. As DNA, the CDR3 is TGTGCCAGCAGCCAAGTTGGTACCACGCAGTACTTC. Translated: CASSQVGTTQYF.